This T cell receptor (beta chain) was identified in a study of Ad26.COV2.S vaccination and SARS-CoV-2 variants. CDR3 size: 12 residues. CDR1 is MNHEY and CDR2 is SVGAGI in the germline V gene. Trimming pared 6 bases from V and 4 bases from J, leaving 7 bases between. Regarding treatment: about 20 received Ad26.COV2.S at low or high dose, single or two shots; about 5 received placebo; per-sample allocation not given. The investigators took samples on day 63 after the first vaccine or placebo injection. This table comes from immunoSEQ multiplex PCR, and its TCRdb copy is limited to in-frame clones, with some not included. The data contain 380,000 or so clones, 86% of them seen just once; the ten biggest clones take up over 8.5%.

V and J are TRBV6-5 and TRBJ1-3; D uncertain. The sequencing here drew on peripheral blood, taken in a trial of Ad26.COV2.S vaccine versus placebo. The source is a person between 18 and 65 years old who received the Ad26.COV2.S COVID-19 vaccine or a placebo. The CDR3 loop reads CASRSGGNTIYF. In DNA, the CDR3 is TGTGCCAGCAGATCCGGGGGAAACACCATATATTTT.